The T cell receptor beta chain described here comes from a study of beta chain features in type 1 diabetes. This clone qualifies as medium-sized. Antigen unknown. Regarding the study as a whole: The study found that naive, central memory and Treg TCRB repertoires appeared more similar in patients than in healthy donors. The question of HLA type influencing TCRB rearrangement was one that remained unresolved here. There was a moderate but significant shortening of TCRB CDR3s in all four CD4+ subsets of Type 1 diabetes patients.

CD45RO/CCR7/CD25/CD127/CD95/CD27 separated CD4+ naive, central memory, regulatory and stem cell-like memory cells by sorting. This CDR3 is 18 amino acids long. V was clipped by 0 bases and J by 2 bases, with 19 bases between them. Expressed TCRB transcripts were sequenced, since all the RNA that had been isolated was reverse transcribed. Roughly 3.5 million reads per sample on average were obtained from naive, central memory and regulatory T cell samples. Profiled with immunoSEQ multiplex PCR; TCRdb holds only in-frame clones, not every one. The data hold about 170,000 clones, with 7.8% observed a single time.

This clonotype originated in a woman in her thirties or forties with type 1 diabetes. Material for sequencing was central memory CD4+ T cells from blood. The chain joins TRBV23-1 to TRBJ1-1, with D perhaps matching TRBD1 (5 bases). TRBV23-1 is reported as an ORF; its role is uncertain. The CDR3 nucleotides read TGCGCCAGCAGTCAATCAAGTCACGCAGGGCCGATAAACACTGAAGCTTTCTTT. Protein sequence: CASSQSSHAGPINTEAFF.